This T cell receptor (beta chain) was found in a study of cytomegalovirus exposure and HLA in healthy donors. Study-level results: At a 0.05 false discovery rate, a later analysis found over 15,000 TCR beta sequences to be associated with HLA alleles. Presence/absence comparisons presumed near-even sequencing depth among donors. The investigators catalogued 164 TCR beta chains as cytomegalovirus-associated.

Trimming took 5 bases from V and 7 from J, leaving 21 bases between them. CDR1 and CDR2 (germline): MDHEN, SYDVKM. The CDR3 is 16 residues long. 60 Vbeta and 13 Jbeta primers were used in PCR. The method was immunoSEQ multiplex PCR; TCRdb's version includes in-frame clones alone and lacks a portion of them. The table has more than 80,000 clones, approximately 74% seen once; the top ten hold around 3.1%. Comments on this clone: What it binds is unknown.

The sequence was collected from a female donor in good health and CMV-seropositive. The chain joins TRBV28 to TRBJ1-5, with D perhaps TRBD1 (6 bases). Sequenced sample: PBMCs. The CDR3 nucleotides read TGTGCCAGCAGTCTACCCGGGGGGCGGACAAGCCAGCCCCAGCATTTT. Residues: CASSLPGGRTSQPQHF.